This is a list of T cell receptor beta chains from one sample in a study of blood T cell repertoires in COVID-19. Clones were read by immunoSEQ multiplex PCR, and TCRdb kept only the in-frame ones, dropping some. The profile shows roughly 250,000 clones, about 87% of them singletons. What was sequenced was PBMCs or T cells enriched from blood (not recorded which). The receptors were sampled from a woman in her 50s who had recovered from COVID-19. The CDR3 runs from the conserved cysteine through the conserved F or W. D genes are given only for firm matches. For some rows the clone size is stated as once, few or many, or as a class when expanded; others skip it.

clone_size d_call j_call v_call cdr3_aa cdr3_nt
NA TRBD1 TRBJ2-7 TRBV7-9 CASSPWDRVSEQYF TGTGCCAGCAGCCCCTGGGACAGGGTATCCGAGCAGTACTTC
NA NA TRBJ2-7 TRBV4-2 CASSQALSGMSSYEQYF TGTGCCAGCAGCCAAGCGTTAAGCGGAATGTCCTCCTACGAGCAGTACTTC
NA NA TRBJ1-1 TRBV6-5 CASKVNRASNTEAFF TGTGCCAGCAAGGTGAACAGGGCATCTAACACTGAAGCTTTCTTT
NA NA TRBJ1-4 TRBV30 CAWSAGHGEKLFF TGTGCCTGGAGTGCAGGGCACGGTGAAAAACTGTTTTTT
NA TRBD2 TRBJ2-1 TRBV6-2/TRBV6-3 CASSYSAHIAGVFSNEQFF TGTGCCAGCAGTTACTCAGCCCATATAGCGGGAGTATTCTCCAATGAGCAGTTCTTC
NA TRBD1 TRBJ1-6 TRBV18 CASSLGQANSPLHF TGTGCCAGCTCATTGGGACAGGCGAATTCACCCCTCCACTTT
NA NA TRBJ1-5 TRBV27 CASALRGSNQPQHF TGTGCCAGCGCTCTTAGGGGTAGCAATCAGCCCCAGCATTTT
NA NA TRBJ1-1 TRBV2 CASSEARGVAEAFF TGTGCCAGCAGTGAAGCGCGGGGTGTTGCTGAAGCTTTCTTT
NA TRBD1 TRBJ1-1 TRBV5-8 CASSSTGGSSEAFF TGTGCCAGCAGCTCGACAGGGGGCAGTTCTGAAGCTTTCTTT
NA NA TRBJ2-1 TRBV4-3 CASSQDPQRRDNEQFF TGCGCCAGCAGCCAAGACCCCCAGCGCAGGGACAATGAGCAGTTCTTC
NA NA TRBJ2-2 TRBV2 CASREVLKSGELFF TGTGCCAGCAGGGAGGTTCTCAAGAGCGGGGAGCTGTTTTTT
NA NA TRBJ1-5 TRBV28 CASSFRDSNQPQHF TGTGCCAGCAGCTTCAGGGATAGCAATCAGCCCCAGCATTTT
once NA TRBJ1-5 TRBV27 CASKPDGNNQPQHF TGTGCCAGCAAACCTGACGGGAACAATCAGCCCCAGCATTTT
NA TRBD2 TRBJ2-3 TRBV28 CASSTPASGKTDTQYF TGTGCCAGCAGTACCCCGGCTAGCGGTAAAACAGATACGCAGTATTTT
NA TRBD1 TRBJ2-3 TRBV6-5 CASRLQGAGTDTQYF TGTGCCAGCAGACTACAGGGGGCGGGTACAGATACGCAGTATTTT
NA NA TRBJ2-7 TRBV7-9 CASSFNTYEQYF TGTGCCAGCAGCTTTAATACCTACGAGCAGTACTTC
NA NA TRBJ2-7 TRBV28 CASTSSYEQYF TGTGCCAGCACGAGTTCCTACGAGCAGTACTTC
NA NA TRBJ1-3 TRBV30 CAWRTGNSGNTIYF TGTGCCTGGAGGACGGGGAACTCTGGAAACACCATATATTTT
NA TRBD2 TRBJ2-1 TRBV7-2 CASSRSLADQILF TGTGCCAGCAGCCGATCACTAGCGGACCAGATCCTCTTC
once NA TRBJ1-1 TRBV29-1 CSVEEGAGHTEAFF TGCAGCGTTGAAGAAGGGGCCGGACACACTGAAGCTTTCTTT
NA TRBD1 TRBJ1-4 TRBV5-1 CASSLEGRGYEKLFF TGCGCCAGCAGCTTGGAAGGCAGGGGGTACGAAAAACTGTTTTTT
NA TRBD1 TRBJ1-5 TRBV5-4 CASSAGGAGSGSNQPQHF TGTGCCAGCAGTGCAGGGGGCGCAGGGTCGGGTAGCAATCAGCCCCAGCATTTT
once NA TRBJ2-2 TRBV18 CASSPPAGTGELFF TGTGCCAGCTCACCACCGGCGGGCACCGGGGAGCTGTTTTTT
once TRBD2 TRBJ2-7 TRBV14 CASSPPGLAGKGYEQYF TGTGCCAGCAGCCCACCGGGACTAGCGGGGAAGGGCTACGAGCAGTACTTC
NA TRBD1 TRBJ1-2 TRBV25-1 CASSERDRPTYGYTF TGTGCCAGCAGTGAGAGGGACAGGCCCACTTATGGCTACACCTTC
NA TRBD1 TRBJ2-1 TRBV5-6 CASSFLVGGTGGLYNEQFF TGTGCCAGCAGCTTCCTTGTTGGGGGAACAGGGGGACTCTACAATGAGCAGTTCTTC
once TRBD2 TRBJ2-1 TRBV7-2 CASSPRSGTSISHEQFF TGTGCCAGCAGCCCCCGTTCGGGGACTAGCATCTCCCATGAGCAGTTCTTC
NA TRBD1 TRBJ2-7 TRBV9 CASSPTGQGLSEQYF TGTGCCAGCAGCCCAACTGGACAGGGGCTTTCCGAGCAGTACTTC
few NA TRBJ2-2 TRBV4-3 CASSQDIQRQANTGELFF TGCGCCAGCAGCCAAGATATCCAGCGCCAAGCGAACACCGGGGAGCTGTTTTTT
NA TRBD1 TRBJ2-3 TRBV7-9 CASSSETGGWGTDTQYF TGTGCCAGCAGCTCTGAAACAGGGGGTTGGGGCACAGATACGCAGTATTTT
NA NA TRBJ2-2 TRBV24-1 CATSDFARGRAGELFF TGTGCCACCAGTGATTTCGCCAGGGGTCGTGCCGGGGAGCTGTTTTTT
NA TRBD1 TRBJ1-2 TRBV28 CASSLPWGQTDYGYTF TGTGCCAGCAGTTTACCCTGGGGACAGACAGACTATGGCTACACCTTC
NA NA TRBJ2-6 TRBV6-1 CASSENTAGANVLTF TGTGCCAGCAGTGAAAACACCGCTGGGGCCAACGTCCTGACTTTC
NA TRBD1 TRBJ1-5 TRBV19 CASSIGRGLNQPQHF TGTGCCAGTAGTATCGGCAGGGGGCTAAATCAGCCCCAGCATTTT
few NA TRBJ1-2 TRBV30 CAWSVGGAGARLSRGYTF TGTGCCTGGAGTGTAGGGGGGGCAGGGGCCCGCCTTAGCAGAGGCTACACCTTC
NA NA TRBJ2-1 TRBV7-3 CASSSGTGYNEQFF TGTGCCAGCAGCTCCGGGACTGGGTACAATGAGCAGTTCTTC
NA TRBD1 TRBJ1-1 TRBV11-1 CASSLGQGVTEAFF TGTGCCAGCAGCTTGGGACAGGGGGTCACTGAAGCTTTCTTT
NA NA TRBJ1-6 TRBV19 CASSSLPGSPLHF TGTGCCAGTAGCAGCCTACCGGGTTCACCCCTCCACTTT
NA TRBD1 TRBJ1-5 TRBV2 CASSQYRGSGQPQHF TGTGCCAGCAGTCAATACAGGGGATCCGGGCAGCCCCAGCATTTT
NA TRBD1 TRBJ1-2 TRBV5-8 CASSRYSGGADGYTF TGTGCCAGCAGCAGGTACTCAGGGGGCGCGGATGGCTACACCTTC
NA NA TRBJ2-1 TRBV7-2 CASSPQNSYNEQFF TGTGCCAGCAGCCCACAAAATTCCTACAATGAGCAGTTCTTC
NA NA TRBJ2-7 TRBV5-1 CASSSRPQGGEQYF TGCGCCAGCAGCTCTAGGCCCCAGGGAGGCGAGCAGTACTTC
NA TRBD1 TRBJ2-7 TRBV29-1 CSVEAGDRQTYEQYF TGCAGCGTTGAAGCCGGGGACAGGCAAACCTACGAGCAGTACTTC
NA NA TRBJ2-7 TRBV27 CASRRTASYEQYF TGTGCCAGCAGAAGGACAGCATCCTACGAGCAGTACTTC